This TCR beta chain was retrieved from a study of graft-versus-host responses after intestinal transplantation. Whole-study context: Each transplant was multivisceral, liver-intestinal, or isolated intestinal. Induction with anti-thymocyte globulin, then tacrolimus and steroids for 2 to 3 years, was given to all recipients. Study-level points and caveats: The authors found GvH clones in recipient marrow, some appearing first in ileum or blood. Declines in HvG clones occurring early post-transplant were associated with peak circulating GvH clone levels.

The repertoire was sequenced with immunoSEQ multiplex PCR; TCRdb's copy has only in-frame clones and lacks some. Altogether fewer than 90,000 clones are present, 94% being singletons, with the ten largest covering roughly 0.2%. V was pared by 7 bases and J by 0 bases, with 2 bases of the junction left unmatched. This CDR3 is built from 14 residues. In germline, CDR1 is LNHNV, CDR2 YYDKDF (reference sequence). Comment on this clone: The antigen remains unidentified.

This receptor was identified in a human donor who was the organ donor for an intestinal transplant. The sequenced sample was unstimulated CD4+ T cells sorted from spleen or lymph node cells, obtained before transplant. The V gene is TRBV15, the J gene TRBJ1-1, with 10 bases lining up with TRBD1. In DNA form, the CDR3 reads TGTGCCACCAAGACAGGGGGCGTGAACACTGAAGCTTTCTTT. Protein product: CATKTGGVNTEAFF.